A single sample gave rise to the 13 T cell receptor beta chains below, sequenced in a study of early T cells in non-severe SARS-CoV-2 infection. TCRdb re-called the 5' RACE reads through MiXCR, storing one row per CDR3 protein. Of some 52,000 distinct CDR3 sequences listed, roughly 8% are singletons. The specimen sequenced was whole blood. Receptors were obtained from an adult who was a healthcare worker with PCR-confirmed SARS-CoV-2 infection or an uninfected control (not recorded which).

This clonotype was detected a few times. The chain employs TRBV27 and TRBJ1-4; D not certain. Trimming cost V 1 base and J 5 bases, with 5 bases left between them. Per germline, CDR1 MNHEY and CDR2 SMNVEV (reference sequence). CDR3 length: 13 residues. In nucleotides, the CDR3 is TGTGCCAGCAGTTTATATTTAAATGAAAAACTGTTTTTT. Translated, it gives CASSLYLNEKLFF. The full variable domain, rest sourced from reference TRBV27 and TRBJ1-4, is EAQVTQNPRYLITVTGKKLTVTCSQNMNHEYMSWYRQDPGLGLRQIYYSMNVEVTDKGDVPEGYKVSRKEKRNFPLILESPSPNQTSLYFCASSLYLNEKLFFGSGTQLSVL.

CDR3 bases: TGTGCCAGCAGTTCCCGACTAGCGGGGGCACGGGGTACGCAGTATTTT. It is translated as CASSSRLAGARGTQYF. V and J are TRBV27 and TRBJ2-3; 12 bases fit TRBD2. This CDR3 region has 16 residues. Germline CDR1 reads MNHEY; CDR2 reads SMNVEV (reference sequence). The J segment lost 8 bases and the V segment lost 4 bases, leaving 10 bases of the junction unmatched.

Only a few counts were recorded for this clonotype. CDR3 coding DNA: TGTGCCAGCGCCGGTGTGGGGATTGACTATGGCTACACCTTC. Its protein product is CASAGVGIDYGYTF. V gene TRBV6-6 combines with J gene TRBJ1-2; no clear D gene. Germline V gene sequence: CDR1 MNHNY, CDR2 SVGAGI (reference sequence). This CDR3 has 14 amino acids. V gave up 8 bases and J gave up 3 bases, with 16 bases separating them.

In this sample, this clonotype turned up a few times. The J gene is TRBJ2-7, the V gene TRBV4-2, with D unresolved. The CDR3 totals 11 residues. CDR1 LGHNA and CDR2 YNFKEQ come from the germline V gene. V lost 8 bases, J lost 6 bases, and 11 bases lay in between. Written as DNA, the CDR3 is TGTGCCAGCGGACCGAATGGCGAGCAGTACTTC. Translating gives CASGPNGEQYF.

This clonotype was observed many times. The chain employs TRBV9 and TRBJ2-2; TRBD1 is a possible D gene (6 bases). Germline lookup yields CDR1 SGDLS and CDR2 YYNGEE. The CDR3 loop spans 16 amino acids. Deletions cut 3 bases from V and 2 bases from J, with 14 bases between. In DNA form, the CDR3 reads TGTGCCAGCAGCGCACGGCGGACAGCTAACACCGGGGAGCTGTTTTTT. Translated, it gives CASSARRTANTGELFF.

The gene calls are TRBV27 and TRBJ2-1, with D possibly being TRBD2 (6 bases). V lost 6 bases, J lost 6 bases, and 21 bases lay in between. The CDR3 covers 16 residues. The V gene's germline CDR1 is MNHEY and CDR2 SMNVEV (reference sequence). CDR3: CASRTLLRGPINEQFF. CDR3 bases: TGTGCCAGCAGAACCCTCTTGCGGGGCCCGATCAATGAGCAGTTCTTC.

There are a few counts of this clonotype. The genes are TRBV28 and TRBJ2-4, with 7 positions matching TRBD2. Trimming at V came to 4 bases and at J to 4 bases, leaving 4 bases not matched to a gene. Germline V gene sequence: CDR1 MDHEN, CDR2 SYDVKM. The CDR3 totals 14 residues. CDR3 protein: CASSSSGLKNIQYF. The CDR3 nucleotides read TGTGCCAGCAGTTCTAGCGGTCTGAAAAACATTCAGTACTTC.

The rearrangement links TRBV20-1 to TRBJ2-4, with D maybe TRBD2 (5 bases). CDR1 and CDR2 from the germline V gene are DFQATT and SNEGSKA (reference sequence). CDR3 length: 16 residues. Between the trimmed V and J ends, which lost 4 bases and 0 bases, there was a span of 16 bases. The CDR3 reads CSATRAVGLAKNIQYF. In DNA, the CDR3 is TGCAGTGCTACGAGGGCGGTTGGACTAGCCAAAAACATTCAGTACTTC.

Many counts were recorded for this clonotype. The genes are TRBV20-1 and TRBJ1-5; D ambiguous. Trimming pared 1 base from V and 4 bases from J, leaving 8 bases between. The CDR3 contains 13 residues. Germline values: CDR1 DFQATT, CDR2 SNEGSKA (reference sequence). The CDR3 loop reads CSARVLANQPQHF. The CDR3 bases are TGCAGTGCTAGAGTTCTGGCTAATCAGCCCCAGCATTTT.

This clonotype was observed a handful of times. This chain links TRBV27 with TRBJ2-2; D is ambiguous. CDR3 length equals 13 residues. Germline V CDR1 and CDR2: MNHEY, SMNVEV (reference sequence). Trimming took 6 bases from V and 6 from J, leaving 11 bases between them. The CDR3, as DNA: TGTGCCAGCAGCTCTCTGGGGTCCGGGGAGCTGTTTTTT. It codes for CASSSLGSGELFF.

The chain is built from TRBV5-6 and TRBJ2-7; 7 positions match TRBD2. The ends lost 0 bases at V and 3 bases at J; junction bases unmatched: 3. The germline gives CDR1 SGHDT, CDR2 YYEEEE. CDR3 size: 14 residues. CDR3 DNA sequence: TGTGCCAGCAGCTTGGCGCGGGGGTACTACGAGCAGTACTTC. Residues: CASSLARGYYEQYF.

This clonotype appeared many times. V gene TRBV6-5 combines with J gene TRBJ2-1; the D gene is possibly TRBD1 (5 bases). This CDR3 is 17 amino acids long. The ends were cut back, 0 bases at V and 9 bases at J, with 21 bases in the middle. Germline CDR1 reads MNHEY; CDR2 reads SVGAGI. CDR3 in amino acids: CASSYSKGVTVFLEQFF. CDR3 nucleotide sequence: TGTGCCAGCAGTTACTCGAAAGGGGTTACAGTTTTTCTTGAGCAGTTCTTC.

This clonotype was counted many times. The V call is TRBV5-1, the J call TRBJ2-2, with unresolved D. The germline V and J ends were trimmed by 0 bases and 6 bases, with 3 bases remaining between them. Looked up from germline, CDR1 is SGHRS and CDR2 is YFSETQ. This CDR3 spans 12 amino acids. CDR3 sequence: CASSLGAGELFF. The CDR3 DNA reads as TGCGCCAGCAGCTTGGGGGCCGGGGAGCTGTTTTTT.